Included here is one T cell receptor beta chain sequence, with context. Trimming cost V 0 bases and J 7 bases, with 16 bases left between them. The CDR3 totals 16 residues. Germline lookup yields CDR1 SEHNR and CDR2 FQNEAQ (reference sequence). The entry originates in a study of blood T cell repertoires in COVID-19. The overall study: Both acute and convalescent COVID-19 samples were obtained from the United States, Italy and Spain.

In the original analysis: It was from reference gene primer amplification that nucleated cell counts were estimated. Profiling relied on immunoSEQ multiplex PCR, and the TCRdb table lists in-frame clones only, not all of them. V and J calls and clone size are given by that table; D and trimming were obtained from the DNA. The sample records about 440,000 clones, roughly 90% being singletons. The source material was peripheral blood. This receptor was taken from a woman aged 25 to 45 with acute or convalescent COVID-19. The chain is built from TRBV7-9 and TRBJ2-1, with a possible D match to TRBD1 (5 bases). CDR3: CASSLARQWGYNEQFF. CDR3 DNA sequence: TGTGCCAGCAGCTTAGCCCGGCAGTGGGGCTATAATGAGCAGTTCTTC.